This T cell receptor beta chain is from a study of primary melanoma T cells and metastatic recurrence. Study-level findings and limits: Progression-free survival prediction reportedly improved most when T-cell fraction, rather than another histopathological variable, joined tumor thickness.

Sequencing used immunoSEQ multiplex PCR; TCRdb keeps in-frame clones, though not all of them. The table lists roughly 170 clones, around 82% of them singletons. In regard to this clone: Its target is not known.

J lost 4 bases, V lost 3 bases, and 7 bases had no gene match. The CDR3 contains 16 residues. The germline CDR1 and CDR2 sequences are GTSNPN and SVGIG (reference sequence). The material sequenced was melanoma tumor tissue. The clonotype comes from a human donor with melanoma. The chain is built from TRBV30 and TRBJ2-1, with TRBD2 matching 12 bases. The CDR3 coding sequence is TGTGCCTGGAGCCCAGGACTAGCGGGGAGTTACAATGAGCAGTTCTTC. Its protein product is CAWSPGLAGSYNEQFF.